This T cell receptor beta chain was sequenced for a study of somatic mutations in T cells in chronic GVHD (dated by TCRdb to about 2020). Isolated genomic DNA was used for TCRbeta deep sequencing. TCRbeta CDR3 sequencing and initial data processing were performed with the immunoSEQ assay as a commercial service. For the original study's pipeline: Reads were demultiplexed, adapter and primer sequences removed, similar clones merged by frequency-ratio clustering, and V, D, J genes annotated with IMGT. TCRdb stores this immuneACCESS table with in-frame sequences only. Part of the clones is absent; in the studies checked, under half of the shortfall reflects unresolved V genes, and no reason is known for the rest. D and trimming come from the DNA, and the V and J calls and clone size come from that table. This sample holds 13,000 or so clones; approximately 80% were observed only once. The ten largest clones capture about 30% of the sample.

Its CDR3 holds 17 amino acids, cysteine through phenylalanine. Just the 51-base CDR3 DNA is kept, in frame starting at base 1. For sorting, cells were stained with anti-CD3, anti-CD4, anti-CD8 and a Vbeta20 antibody from the IOTest Beta Mark kit and sorted on a FACSAria III to a purity above 99%. Peripheral blood was collected in sodium heparin tubes, and mononuclear cells were isolated by Ficoll-Paque PLUS density gradient centrifugation. CD4+ Vbeta20+, CD4+ Vbeta20-, and CD8+ T cell fractions were FACS-sorted before TCRbeta deep sequencing. Comments on this clone: Its antigen specificity is not known. Nothing much larger sits one base from this clone, and base qualities are not available.

Recombination linked TRBV8-2 to TRBJ2-6; TRBD2 is taken as the D call from the table, unchecked against the DNA. TRBV8-2 is a recognized pseudogene. The clonotype originates from a male patient in his 50s with chronic graft-versus-host disease. Where a transplant has occurred, the graft donor may have supplied some of the T cells. Source material: Vbeta20-negative CD4+ T cells from blood. The sample's cell subset or site label is to be understood as: CD4+ T cells sorted as TCR Vbeta20 negative by flow cytometry. The nucleotide sequence reads as follows: TGTGGCACAAGTATGAGGATAACACAAAGCCGGGCCAACGTCCTGACTTTC. Its coded protein is CGTSMRITQSRANVLTF.